This TCR beta chain emerged from a study of regulatory and conventional T cells in RAG deficiency. Blood CD4+ CD25-low CD127-high conventional T cells supplied the genomic DNA template. Findings and caveats of the study: Sorted Omenn CD25-high CD127-low cells may not be bona fide Tregs.

A word on this clone: Its antigen remains unknown.

The CDR3 totals 13 residues. Trimming removed 6 bases at V and 0 bases at J, with 8 bases between. Germline V gene sequence: CDR1 MDHEN, CDR2 SYDVKM. Profiling relied on immunoSEQ multiplex PCR, and the TCRdb table lists in-frame clones only, not all of them. The table records 40,000 to 55,000 clones, 85% to 90% of them present only once. The same sample was also used in a study of regulatory T cells. As reported in that work: Primers: 52 TRBV forward and 13 TRBJ reverse.

The receptor's source is a human donor in good health. The sample comprised CD4+ effector T cells sorted from blood. The V and J genes are TRBV28 and TRBJ1-2; no clear D gene. CDR3 in amino acids: CASRFDANYGYTF. In DNA, the CDR3 is TGTGCCAGCAGGTTTGATGCTAACTATGGCTACACCTTC.